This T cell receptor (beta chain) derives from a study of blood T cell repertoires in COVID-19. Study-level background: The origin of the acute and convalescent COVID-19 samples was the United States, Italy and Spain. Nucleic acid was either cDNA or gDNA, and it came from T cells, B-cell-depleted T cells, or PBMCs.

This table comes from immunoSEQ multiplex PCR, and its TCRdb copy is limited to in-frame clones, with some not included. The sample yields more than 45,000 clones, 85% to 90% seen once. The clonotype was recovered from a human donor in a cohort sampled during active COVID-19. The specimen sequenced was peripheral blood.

The CDR3 loop is CSVDPEGYYGYTF. CDR3 nucleotide sequence: TGCAGCGTCGACCCAGAGGGTTACTATGGCTACACCTTC. The V gene is TRBV29-1, the J gene TRBJ1-2; D is undetermined. Germline V gene data show CDR1 as SQVTM and CDR2 as ANQGSEA. V lost 6 bases, J lost 3 bases, and 14 bases lay in between. The CDR3 consists of 13 residues.